This record concerns one T cell receptor (beta chain) sequence. These data are taken from a study of blood T cell repertoires in COVID-19. Across the study: The origin of the acute and convalescent COVID-19 samples was the United States, Italy and Spain. Sample material is recorded as cDNA or gDNA derived from T cells, B-cell-depleted T cells, or PBMCs.

V was shortened by 2 bases and J by 7 bases, with 17 bases between the two germline ends. CDR1 MNHNS and CDR2 SASEGT come from the germline V gene. This CDR3 is 16 amino acids long. In the original analysis: Scientists estimated how many nucleated cells there were by amplifying reference gene primers. TCRdb keeps only in-frame clones here, not all; method: immunoSEQ multiplex PCR. The V and J calls and clone size come from that table; D and trimming were worked out from the DNA. The sample holds roughly 200,000 clones; approximately 85% are singletons and the top ten take roughly 8%. This receptor was identified in a woman aged 60 to 75 with acute or convalescent COVID-19. The sequencing sample was made of peripheral blood. The V call is TRBV6-1, the J call TRBJ1-4; TRBD1 might be the D (5 bases). The DNA for the CDR3 is TGTGCCAGCAGTGAACCCGGACGCGTTAGGGGTGAAAAACTGTTTTTT. Protein sequence: CASSEPGRVRGEKLFF.